This entry lists 3 T cell receptor beta chains sequenced from one sample in a study of shared clonotypes between healthy human individuals. Naivety among CD8 cells was defined by CD45RO negativity and positive CCR7 selection, thereby excluding terminally differentiated effector memory CD45RA+ cells. TCRdb keeps only in-frame clones here, not all; method: immunoSEQ multiplex PCR. The sample comprises approximately 600,000 clones, 90% to 95% of which are singletons, and about 0.11% rests with the top ten. Sequenced: naive CD8+ T cells sorted from blood. The receptors derive from a woman in her 30s in good health.

The chain joins TRBV7-9 to TRBJ2-5; D unclear. CDR1 is SEHNR, CDR2 FQNEAQ, per germline (reference sequence). This CDR3 has 13 amino acids. V was pared by 5 bases and J by 2 bases, with 9 bases between. The CDR3 DNA is TGTGCCAGCAGCGACGGAATACAAGAGACCCAGTACTTC. It codes for CASSDGIQETQYF.

The rearrangement joins TRBV19 to TRBJ2-2, with 7 bases fitting TRBD1. V shed 6 bases, J shed 5 bases, and the junction held 9 bases outside the gene matches. Germline V CDR1 and CDR2: LNHDA, SQIVND (reference sequence). This CDR3 contains 15 residues. The CDR3 DNA is TGTGCCAGTAGCCCCGACAGGGAAGGGACCGGGGAGCTGTTTTTT. It specifies CASSPDREGTGELFF.

The J gene is TRBJ2-7, the V gene TRBV28; TRBD2 aligns across 11 bases. The V and J ends lost 6 bases and 0 bases, in that order; junction bases with no gene match: 4. Germline CDR1 and CDR2: MDHEN and SYDVKM. The CDR3 has 15 residues. CDR3 DNA sequence: TGTGCCAGCAGGGCGGGACTAGCGGCCTCCTACGAGCAGTACTTC. Translated, it gives CASRAGLAASYEQYF. Full variable domain (remainder filled in from reference TRBV28 and TRBJ2-7): DVKVTQSSRYLVKRTGEKVFLECVQDMDHENMFWYRQDPGLGLRLIYFSYDVKMKEKGDIPEGYSVSREKKERFSLILESASTNQTSMYLCASRAGLAASYEQYFGPGTRLTVT.